The 9 T cell receptor beta chains below all came from one sample that was sequenced in a study of shared clonotypes between healthy human individuals (dated by TCRdb to about 2020). Library construction relied on the immunoSEQ multiplex PCR assay. TCRdb limited this immuneACCESS table to in-frame rearrangements with V and J called. A share of clones is missing; checked studies link under half to unresolved V genes, and the rest is unexplained. The sample records about 1.1 million clones, 70% to 85% of which are singletons. Jointly, the top ten make up 0.89% of the sample. The sample consisted of memory CD4+ T cells from PBMCs. The label giving this sample's cell subset or site can be read as: CD45RA-negative fraction. The receptors were gathered from a man younger than 35 in good health. Some clones in this sample may be carry-over from other donors' samples.

This CDR3 reads CASSQDRNTQYF. The CDR3 bases are TGCGCCAGCAGCCAAGATCGGAATACGCAGTATTTT. The J gene is TRBJ2-3, the V gene TRBV4-3; no clear D gene. The V end was cut by 0 bases, the J end by 7 bases, with 5 bases between. The V gene's germline CDR1 is LGHNA and CDR2 YSLEER. The CDR3 spans 12 residues.

This chain joins TRBV30 and TRBJ2-3, with a tentative D call TRBD2 (7 bases). Trimming pared 0 bases from V and 6 bases from J, leaving 13 bases between. This CDR3 is built from 14 residues. In germline, CDR1 is GTSNPN, CDR2 SVGIG (reference sequence). For the CDR3, the DNA is TGTGCCTGGAGTGTGGGGGGGGCAGGCGATACGCAGTATTTT. It encodes CAWSVGGAGDTQYF.

The genes are TRBV28 and TRBJ1-4, with a weak D call TRBD1 (6 bases). Germline CDR1 MDHEN, CDR2 SYDVKM. CDR3 length equals 15 residues. V lost 5 bases and J lost 2, with 12 bases in between. The CDR3 DNA is TGTGCCAGCAGTCCTCAGGGGAATACTAATGAAAAACTGTTTTTT. It encodes CASSPQGNTNEKLFF.

In this sample, this clone turned up a few times. The V gene is TRBV4-1, the J gene TRBJ1-6, with 10 bases lining up with TRBD1. CDR3 length equals 18 residues. Germline V lookup: CDR1 MGHRA, CDR2 YSYEKL. Trimming removed 8 bases from V and 4 bases from J; junction bases left unmatched: 14. The CDR3 loop is CASQKSITGQGYNSPLHF. The CDR3 nucleotides are TGCGCCAGCCAGAAGAGCATAACGGGACAGGGGTATAATTCACCCCTCCACTTT.

The CDR3 region has the DNA TGTGCCAGCAAGCCTGACAGGGCAAATCAGCCCCAGCATTTT. Protein product: CASKPDRANQPQHF. The chain recombines TRBV6-5 with TRBJ1-5; 7 bases agree with TRBD1. The CDR3 totals 14 residues. The V gene end was trimmed by 7 bases and the J gene end by 4 bases; junction bases not matched to a gene: 7. Per the germline V gene, CDR1 is MNHEY and CDR2 is SVGAGI.

V usage is TRBV6-1 and J usage is TRBJ2-5, with unresolved D. The CDR3 is made up of 12 amino acids. CDR1 is MNHNS, CDR2 SASEGT, per germline. Trimming left V 7 bases short and J 2 bases short, with 8 bases between. The CDR3 sequence: CASTTSQETQYF. The CDR3 coding sequence is TGTGCCAGCACAACCAGTCAAGAGACCCAGTACTTC.

The V and J genes are TRBV28 and TRBJ2-4, with 12 bases aligning to TRBD1. Germline assignment: CDR1 MDHEN and CDR2 SYDVKM. Losses at the gene ends were 6 bases for V and 8 bases for J; bases not matched to a gene: 11. The length of the CDR3 is 16 residues. This CDR3 reads CASSNPPGQGAHIQYF. CDR3 DNA sequence: TGTGCCAGCAGCAATCCTCCGGGACAGGGGGCACACATTCAGTACTTC.

The chain links TRBV7-9 to TRBJ1-2; 8 bases align to TRBD1. The CDR3 loop spans 14 amino acids. Germline loops: CDR1 SEHNR, CDR2 FQNEAQ (reference sequence). V dropped 4 bases and J dropped 4; count of bases not matched to a gene: 5. CDR3 amino acids: CASSSGQAIYGYTF. Written as DNA, the CDR3 is TGTGCCAGCAGCTCGGGACAGGCGATCTATGGCTACACCTTC.

To note about this clone: The sample has other DNA sequences that encode this CDR3 too. The chain uses TRBV6-1 and TRBJ2-7; perhaps TRBD2 as D (6 bases). The length of the CDR3 is 11 residues. Per the germline V gene, CDR1 is MNHNS and CDR2 is SASEGT. V was clipped by 6 bases and J by 6 bases, with 9 bases between them. CDR3 DNA: TGTGCCAGCAGGGAGGGCCGCGAGCAGTACTTC. Translation: CASREGREQYF.